A single sample is the source of the 3 T cell receptor beta chains below, sequenced in a study of T cell responses to AZD1222 COVID-19 vaccine. Sequencing used immunoSEQ multiplex PCR; TCRdb keeps in-frame clones, though not all of them. The repertoire holds 180,000 or so clones, with over 85% as singletons. Specimen: peripheral blood, collected on day 0 of AZD1222 vaccination. Source of these receptors: an adult in good health.

The chain employs TRBV5-8 and TRBJ2-1, with D maybe TRBD2 (5 bases). CDR3 length equals 13 residues. The V gene lost 4 bases and the J gene lost 8 bases, with 13 bases spanning the gap. Germline V gene data show CDR1 as SGHTS and CDR2 as YDEGEE. CDR3 amino acids: CASSERVRDEQFF. CDR3 nucleotides: TGTGCCAGCAGCGAGAGGGTGAGGGATGAGCAGTTCTTC.

This clone was seen just once. The chain combines TRBV5-1 with TRBJ2-7; either TRBD1 or TRBD2 may supply D (5 bases each). The V gene lost 4 bases and the J gene lost 9 bases, with 20 bases spanning the gap. In germline, CDR1 is SGHRS, CDR2 YFSETQ. The CDR3 is made up of 14 amino acids. CDR3 protein: CASSLSPSRETQYF. The CDR3 nucleotides read TGCGCCAGCAGCCTGAGTCCCAGCAGGGAGACGCAGTACTTC.

The chain carries TRBV10-3 and TRBJ1-6; D not certain. V lost 2 bases and J 8 bases, leaving 7 bases between the germline ends. The V gene's germline CDR1 is ENHRY and CDR2 SYGVKD. The CDR3 sequence is 13 residues long. The CDR3, as DNA: TGTGCCATCAGTGAGCGAAGGGATTCACCCCTCCACTTT. It specifies CAISERRDSPLHF.